The present entry profiles one T cell receptor (beta chain) with its context. The data stem from a study of blood T cell repertoires in COVID-19. Method: immunoSEQ multiplex PCR; TCRdb's copy keeps in-frame clones and lacks some. Of 250,000 to 350,000 clones in the sample, over 85% were seen once. Looked up from germline, CDR1 is GTSNPN and CDR2 is SVGIG (reference sequence). The CDR3 length is 15 residues. V was clipped by 2 bases and J by 2 bases; unmatched bases: 5. The sequencing input was PBMCs or T cells enriched from blood (not recorded which). The chain couples TRBV30 to TRBJ2-7, with 11 bases fitting TRBD1. The clonotype originates from a woman in her 50s who had been exposed to COVID-19. In DNA, the CDR3 is TGTGCCTGGAGTATCGGGACAGGGGGAACCTACGAGCAGTACTTC. Protein product: CAWSIGTGGTYEQYF.